This T cell receptor beta chain was profiled in a study of regulatory T cells in long-lasting Graves disease. Study details: Graves' cases, newly diagnosed, had used antithyroid drugs under 3 months.

Many counts were recorded for this clonotype. Regarding time point: newly diagnosed GD, antithyroid drugs for less than 3 months. From PBMCs, RNA was extracted and then used to make the TCR library. Enrollment of patients was through an endocrinology department in Xi'an, China. To make TCR beta libraries, researchers used iRepertoire HTBI primers and Arm-PCR of CDR3 regions. TCRdb processed the multiplex PCR reads anew with MiXCR; each CDR3 protein has one entry. This table holds around 500,000 distinct CDR3 sequences, 15% to 20% found once. Trimming removed 6 bases at V and 0 bases at J, with 18 bases between. This CDR3 region has 17 residues. The same sample was also used in a study of T cells in Graves' hyperthyroidism and ophthalmopathy. Turning to that study: Using the HTBI primer set, a first-round RT-PCR was run on the TCR CDR3.

The receptor's source is a woman in her forties or fifties with Graves disease. The material was peripheral blood mononuclear cells (PBMCs), obtained at new diagnosis, from a patient treated with antithyroid drugs. The J gene is TRBJ2-1, the V gene TRBV12-3 or TRBV12-4; D is unresolved. The CDR3 sequence: CASSPPSGSSSYNEQFF. CDR3 in DNA: TGTGCCAGCAGCCCCCCGAGTGGCTCGAGCTCCTACAATGAGCAGTTCTTC.